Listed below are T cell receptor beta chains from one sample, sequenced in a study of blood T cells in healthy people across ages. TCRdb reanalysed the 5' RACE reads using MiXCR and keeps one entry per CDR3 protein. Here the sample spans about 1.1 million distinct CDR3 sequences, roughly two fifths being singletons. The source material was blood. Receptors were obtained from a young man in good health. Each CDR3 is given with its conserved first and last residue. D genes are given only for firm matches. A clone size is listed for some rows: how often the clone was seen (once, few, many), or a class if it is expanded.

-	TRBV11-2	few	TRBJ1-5	CASSLTTGGNQPQHF	TGTGCCAGCAGTCTAACGACAGGTGGCAATCAGCCCCAGCATTTT
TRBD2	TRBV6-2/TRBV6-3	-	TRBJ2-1	CASSVAGRYNEQFF	TGTGCCAGCAGTGTAGCGGGGAGATACAATGAGCAGTTCTTC
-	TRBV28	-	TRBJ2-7	CASSSPEGRYYEQYF	TGTGCCAGCAGTTCCCCGGAAGGCCGATACTACGAGCAGTACTTC
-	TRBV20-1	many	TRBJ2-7	CSARGSYEQYF	TGCAGTGCTAGGGGTTCCTACGAGCAGTACTTC
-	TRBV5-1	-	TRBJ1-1	CASSLALGGSEAFF	TGCGCCAGCAGCTTGGCCCTTGGGGGCTCTGAAGCTTTCTTT
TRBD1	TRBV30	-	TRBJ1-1	CAWTKRRDRGQTEAFF	TGTGCCTGGACTAAAAGACGGGACAGGGGGCAAACTGAAGCTTTCTTT
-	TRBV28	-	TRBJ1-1	CASLTSNTEAFF	TGTGCCAGCCTGACTTCTAACACTGAAGCTTTCTTT
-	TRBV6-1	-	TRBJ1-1	CASGQPLGTFEAFF	TGTGCCAGCGGACAGCCGCTAGGTACATTTGAAGCTTTCTTT
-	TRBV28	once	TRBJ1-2	CASSLRSREFNYGYTF	TGTGCCAGCAGTTTAAGGTCCAGAGAATTTAACTATGGCTACACCTTC
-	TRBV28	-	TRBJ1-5	CASSPENSNQPQHF	TGTGCCAGCAGTCCTGAAAATAGCAATCAGCCCCAGCATTTT
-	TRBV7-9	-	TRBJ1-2	CASSRPSDGDVYGYTF	TGTGCCAGCAGCCGACCCAGCGACGGCGATGTCTATGGCTACACCTTC
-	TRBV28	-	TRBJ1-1	CATLEVGNTEAFF	TGTGCCACCCTGGAGGTTGGGAACACTGAAGCTTTCTTT
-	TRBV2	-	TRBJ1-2	CASFKGTDTSYGYTF	TGTGCCAGCTTCAAGGGAACAGACACTTCTTATGGCTACACCTTC
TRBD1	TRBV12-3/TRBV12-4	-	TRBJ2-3	CATRQGSITDTQYF	TGTGCCACCCGACAGGGTAGTATCACAGATACGCAGTATTTT
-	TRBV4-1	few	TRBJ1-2	CASSQQNYGYTF	TGCGCCAGCAGCCAACAAAACTATGGCTACACCTTC
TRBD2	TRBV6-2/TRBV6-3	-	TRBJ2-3	CASSFSGGRMYF	TGTGCCAGCAGTTTTAGCGGGGGGCGCATGTATTTT
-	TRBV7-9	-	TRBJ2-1	CASSLTAGLLNNEQFF	TGTGCCAGCAGCTTAACAGCGGGCTTACTTAACAATGAGCAGTTCTTC
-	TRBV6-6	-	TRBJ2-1	CASSYSGSGLNEQFF	TGTGCCAGCAGTTACTCCGGGAGCGGGCTAAATGAGCAGTTCTTC
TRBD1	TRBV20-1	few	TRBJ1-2	CSARKEDRAWGYGYTF	TGCAGTGCCAGAAAAGAAGACAGGGCGTGGGGCTATGGCTACACCTTC
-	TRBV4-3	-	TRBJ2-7	CASSQQGGGYEQYF	TGCGCCAGCAGCCAGCAGGGGGGGGGCTACGAGCAGTACTTC
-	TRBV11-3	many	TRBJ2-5	CASSLNVGETQYF	TGTGCCAGCAGCTTGAATGTTGGAGAGACCCAGTACTTC
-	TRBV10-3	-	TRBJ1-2	CAISESGSRQHGYTF	TGTGCCATCAGTGAGTCAGGTTCTCGGCAACATGGCTACACCTTC
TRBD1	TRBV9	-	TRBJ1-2	CACSVDRVSMSGYTF	TGTGCCTGCAGCGTAGACAGGGTGTCAATGAGCGGCTACACCTTC
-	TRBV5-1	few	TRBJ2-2	CASSLRFPGELFF	TGCGCCAGCAGCTTGCGGTTCCCCGGGGAGCTGTTTTTT
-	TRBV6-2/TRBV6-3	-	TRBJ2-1	CASREQGYNEQFF	TGTGCCAGCAGGGAACAGGGTTACAATGAGCAGTTCTTC
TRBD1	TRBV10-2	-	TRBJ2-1	CASSESKGTVTYNEQFF	TGCGCCAGCAGTGAGTCGAAGGGGACAGTCACCTACAATGAGCAGTTCTTC
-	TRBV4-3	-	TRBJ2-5	CASSQEFLIQETQYF	TGCGCCAGCAGCCAAGAATTCCTAATCCAAGAGACCCAGTACTTC
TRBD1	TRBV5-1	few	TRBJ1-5	CASSLGTGASQPQHF	TGCGCCAGCAGCTTAGGGACAGGGGCGTCTCAGCCCCAGCATTTT
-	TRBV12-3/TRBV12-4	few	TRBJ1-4	CASSFKGAGIGEKLFF	TGTGCCAGCAGTTTCAAGGGAGCGGGTATTGGTGAAAAACTGTTTTTT
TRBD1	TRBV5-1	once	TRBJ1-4	CASSAPGQGAFNEKLFF	TGCGCCAGCAGCGCCCCGGGACAGGGGGCCTTTAATGAAAAACTGTTTTTT
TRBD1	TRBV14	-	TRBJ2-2	CASSRQGSTGELFF	TGTGCCAGCAGTCGACAGGGCTCCACCGGGGAGCTGTTTTTT
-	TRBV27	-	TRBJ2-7	CASTPRTVARSYEQYF	TGTGCCAGCACTCCACGAACTGTCGCCCGTTCCTACGAGCAGTACTTC
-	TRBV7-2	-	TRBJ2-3	CTSSLIITDTQYF	TGTACCAGCAGCTTAATAATTACAGATACGCAGTATTTT
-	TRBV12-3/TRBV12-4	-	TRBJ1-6	CASGPYNSPLHF	TGTGCCAGCGGACCGTATAATTCACCCCTCCACTTT
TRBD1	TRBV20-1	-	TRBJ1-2	CSAAGQVYGYTF	TGCAGTGCTGCGGGACAGGTCTATGGCTACACCTTC
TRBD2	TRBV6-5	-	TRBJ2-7	CASSYPRGRSSYEQYF	TGTGCCAGCAGTTACCCTCGCGGGAGAAGCTCCTACGAGCAGTACTTC
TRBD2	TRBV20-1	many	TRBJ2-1	CSARDGLAGANEQFF	TGCAGTGCTAGAGATGGACTAGCGGGGGCCAATGAGCAGTTCTTC
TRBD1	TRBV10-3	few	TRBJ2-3	CAIALTGESTDTQYF	TGTGCCATAGCACTAACAGGGGAAAGCACAGATACGCAGTATTTT
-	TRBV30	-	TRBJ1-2	CAWRIQGTNGYTF	TGTGCCTGGAGAATACAGGGTACCAATGGCTACACCTTC
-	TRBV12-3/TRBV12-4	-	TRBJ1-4	CASSLTEDEKLFF	TGTGCCAGCAGTCTGACAGAAGATGAAAAACTGTTTTTT
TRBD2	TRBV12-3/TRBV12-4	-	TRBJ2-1	CAGGRGFIYEQFF	TGTGCCGGCGGGAGGGGGTTTATCTACGAGCAGTTCTTC
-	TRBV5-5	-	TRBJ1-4	CASSFGTRNEKLFF	TGTGCCAGCAGCTTCGGGACCCGTAATGAAAAACTGTTTTTT
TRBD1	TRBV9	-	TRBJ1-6	CASSGQGASPLHF	TGTGCCAGCAGCGGACAGGGGGCATCACCCCTACACTTT
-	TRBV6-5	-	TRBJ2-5	CASSYSRRRPQETQYF	TGTGCCAGCAGTTACTCCCGGAGACGCCCACAAGAGACCCAGTACTTC
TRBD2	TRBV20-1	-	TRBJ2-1	CSARVWASGADHNEQFF	TGCAGTGCTAGAGTTTGGGCTAGCGGGGCTGACCACAATGAGCAGTTCTTC
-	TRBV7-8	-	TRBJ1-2	CASSPRAVYGYTF	TGTGCCAGCAGCCCCCGGGCGGTATATGGCTACACCTTC
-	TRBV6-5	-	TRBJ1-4	CASSYTGGQGEKLFF	TGTGCCAGCAGTTACACTGGGGGGCAGGGTGAAAAACTGTTTTTT
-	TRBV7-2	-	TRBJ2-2	CASSEDPGLNTGELFF	TGTGCCAGCAGCGAAGATCCAGGGCTGAACACCGGGGAGCTGTTTTTT
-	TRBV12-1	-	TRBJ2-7	CASSPGQFYNEQYF	TGTGCCAGCAGTCCGGGACAGTTCTACAATGAGCAGTACTTC
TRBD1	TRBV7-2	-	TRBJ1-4	CASSSGTGLPEKLFF	TGTGCCAGCAGTTCCGGGACAGGGCTACCTGAAAAACTGTTTTTT